The clone carrying this T cell receptor (beta chain) was counted between two and nine times. The antigen is unknown. TCRdb reprocessed the 5' RACE reads with MiXCR, giving one entry per CDR3 protein. The sample lists some 300,000 distinct CDR3 sequences, approximately 8% seen once, with about 3.7% in the top ten. The CDR3 is 16 amino acids. J gave up 9 bases and V 2 bases, and 8 bases lay outside the gene matches. From germline, CDR1 is SGHTA and CDR2 FQGTGA. This sample is part of a study of T cells after yellow fever vaccination. Study observations and caveats: A faster peak, day 5 versus 15, was reached by the weaker secondary response.

The sample consisted of CD4+ T cells sorted from PBMCs, taken 5 days after the yellow fever booster vaccination. This sequence originates from a man younger than 35 who received the YFV17D yellow fever vaccine. The rearrangement joins TRBV7-3 to TRBJ1-6; 9 bases align to TRBD1. The CDR3 nucleotides are TGTGCCAGCAGCTTACTAGGACAGGGGCTGGGTTCACCCCTCCACTTT. It is translated as CASSLLGQGLGSPLHF.